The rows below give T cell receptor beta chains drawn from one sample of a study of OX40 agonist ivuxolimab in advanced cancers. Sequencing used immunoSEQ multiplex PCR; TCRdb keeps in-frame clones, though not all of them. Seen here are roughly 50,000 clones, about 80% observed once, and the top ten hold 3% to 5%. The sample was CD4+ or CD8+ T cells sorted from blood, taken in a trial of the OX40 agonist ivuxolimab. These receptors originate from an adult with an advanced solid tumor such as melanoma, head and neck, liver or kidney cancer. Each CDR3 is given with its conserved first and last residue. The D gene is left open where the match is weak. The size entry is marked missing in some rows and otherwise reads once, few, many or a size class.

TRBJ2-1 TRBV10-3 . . CAIREYNEQFF TGTGCCATCAGGGAGTACAATGAGCAGTTCTTC
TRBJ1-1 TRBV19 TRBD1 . CASSTHMSRGGTEAFF TGTGCCAGTAGTACCCACATGAGCAGGGGGGGGACTGAAGCTTTCTTT
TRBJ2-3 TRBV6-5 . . CASSSSVSTDTQYF TGTGCCAGCAGTTCTAGCGTTAGCACAGATACGCAGTATTTT
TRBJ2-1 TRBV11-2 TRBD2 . CASSLVTSGRGNEQFF TGTGCCAGCAGCCTCGTTACTAGCGGGAGAGGGAATGAGCAGTTCTTC
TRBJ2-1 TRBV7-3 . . CASSLGRNTYNEQFF TGTGCCAGCAGCTTAGGGCGTAACACCTACAATGAGCAGTTCTTC
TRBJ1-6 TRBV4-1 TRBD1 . CASSRQGTFYNSPLHF TGCGCCAGCAGCCGACAGGGGACATTTTATAATTCACCCCTCCACTTT
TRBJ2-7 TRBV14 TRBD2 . CASSRGLAGTYEQYF TGTGCCAGCAGCCGAGGACTAGCGGGGACCTACGAGCAGTACTTC
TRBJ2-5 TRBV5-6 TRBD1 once CASSYRGSMRTQYF TGTGCCAGCAGTTACAGGGGGTCCATGCGGACCCAGTACTTC
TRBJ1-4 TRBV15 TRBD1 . CATSPRTGNREKLFF TGTGCCACCAGCCCGCGGACAGGGAATAGGGAAAAACTGTTTTTT
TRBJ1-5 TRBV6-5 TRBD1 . CASRPRGLGNQPQHF TGTGCCAGCAGACCCAGGGGGCTTGGCAATCAGCCCCAGCATTTT
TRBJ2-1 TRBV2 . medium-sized CASSRLGHNEQFF TGTGCCAGCAGTAGACTGGGTCACAATGAGCAGTTCTTC
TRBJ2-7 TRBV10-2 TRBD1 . CASRGTGGATSYEQYF TGCGCCAGCAGGGGGACAGGGGGCGCGACCTCCTACGAGCAGTACTTC
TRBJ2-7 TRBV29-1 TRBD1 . CSVHRGQGNEQYF TGCAGCGTCCACAGGGGGCAGGGGAACGAGCAGTACTTC
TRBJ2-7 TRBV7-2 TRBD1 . CASSLGGQGAYEQYF TGTGCCAGCAGCTTAGGTGGCCAGGGGGCCTACGAGCAGTACTTC
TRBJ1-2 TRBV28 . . CASSPQGYYGYTF TGTGCCAGCAGTCCACAGGGTTACTATGGCTACACCTTC
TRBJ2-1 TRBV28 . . CASSSGAGIYNEQFF TGTGCCAGCAGTTCAGGGGCGGGAATCTACAATGAGCAGTTCTTC
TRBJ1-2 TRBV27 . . CASSPRRGNYGYTF TGTGCCAGCAGTCCGCGGAGGGGGAACTATGGCTACACCTTC
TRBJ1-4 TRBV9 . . CASSVSGTPINEKLFF TGTGCCAGCAGCGTATCCGGGACCCCCATAAATGAAAAACTGTTTTTT
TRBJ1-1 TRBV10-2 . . CASSSQRNTEAFF TGCGCCAGCAGTTCTCAGAGGAACACTGAAGCTTTCTTT
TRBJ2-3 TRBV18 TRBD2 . CASSPGTSGRDTQYF TGTGCCAGCTCACCCGGGACTAGCGGGAGAGATACGCAGTATTTT
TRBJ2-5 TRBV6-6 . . CASSPDRETQYF TGTGCCAGCAGCCCCGACAGGGAGACCCAGTACTTC
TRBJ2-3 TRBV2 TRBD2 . CASSIAGGRTDTQYF TGTGCCAGCAGTATAGCGGGGGGTCGCACAGATACGCAGTATTTT
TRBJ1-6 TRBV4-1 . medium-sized CASSQVNMGFSYNSPLHF TGCGCCAGCAGCCAAGTTAATATGGGATTTTCCTATAATTCACCCCTCCACTTT
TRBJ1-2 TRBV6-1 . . CASSVSGPESYGYTF .
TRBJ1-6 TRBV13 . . CASSSTDYNSPLHF TGTGCCAGCAGCTCGACGGATTATAATTCACCCCTCCACTTT
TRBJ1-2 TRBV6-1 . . CASSEETGPNYGYTF TGTGCCAGCAGTGAGGAAACAGGACCTAACTATGGCTACACCTTC
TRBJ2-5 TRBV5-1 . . CASSLVAAQETQYF TGCGCCAGCAGCTTGGTGGCAGCCCAAGAGACCCAGTACTTC
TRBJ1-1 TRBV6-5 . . CASSYSENTEAFF TGTGCCAGCAGTTACTCGGAGAACACTGAAGCTTTCTTT
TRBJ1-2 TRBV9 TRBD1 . CASSVSPGQEGYGYTF TGTGCCAGCAGCGTTTCCCCGGGACAGGAGGGCTATGGCTACACCTTC
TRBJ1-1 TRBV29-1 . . CSALWGAFTEAFF TGCAGCGCGCTATGGGGGGCATTTACTGAAGCTTTCTTT
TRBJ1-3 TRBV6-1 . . CASSEPLQFSGNTIYF TGTGCCAGCAGTGAACCCCTTCAGTTTTCAGGAAACACCATATATTTT
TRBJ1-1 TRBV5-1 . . CASSINALDTEAFF TGCGCCAGCAGCATAAACGCCTTGGACACTGAAGCTTTCTTT
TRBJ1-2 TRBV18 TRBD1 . CASSRREDRDVYGYTF TGTGCCAGCTCGCGTCGAGAAGACAGGGACGTCTATGGCTACACCTTC
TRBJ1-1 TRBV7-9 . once CASSLDGIGARTEAFF TGTGCCAGCAGCTTAGATGGGATTGGCGCAAGGACTGAAGCTTTCTTT
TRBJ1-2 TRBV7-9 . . CASSPDGRWAYGYTF TGTGCCAGCAGTCCAGACGGGAGGTGGGCCTATGGCTACACCTTC
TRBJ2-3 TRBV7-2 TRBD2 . CASSPLATSGGASTDTQYF TGTGCCAGCAGCCCCCTGGCGACTAGCGGGGGGGCTAGCACAGATACGCAGTATTTT
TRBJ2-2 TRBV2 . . CASNRRSGELFF TGTGCCAGCAATCGGCGGAGCGGGGAGCTGTTTTTT
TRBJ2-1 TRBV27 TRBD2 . CASSFYTSGSNEQFF TGTGCCAGCAGTTTTTATACTAGCGGGAGCAATGAGCAGTTCTTC
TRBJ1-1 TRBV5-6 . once CASSSIAQNLNTEAFF TGTGCCAGCAGCTCCATCGCTCAGAACTTGAACACTGAAGCTTTCTTT
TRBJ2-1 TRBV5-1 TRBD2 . CASSLGGLAGDAFF TGCGCCAGCAGCTTGGGGGGACTAGCGGGTGATGCGTTCTTC
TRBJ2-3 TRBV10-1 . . CASSLSRARTDTQYF TGCGCCAGCAGTTTATCCAGGGCCCGCACAGATACGCAGTATTTT
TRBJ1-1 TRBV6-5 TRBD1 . CASSKQGAVEAFF TGTGCCAGCAGTAAACAGGGGGCGGTTGAAGCTTTCTTT
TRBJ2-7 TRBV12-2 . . CASRFWSVGTGGFPGGRTSGRRF .
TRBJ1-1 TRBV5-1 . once CASSLSRLVMNTEAFF TGCGCCAGCAGCTTGAGCAGGTTAGTTATGAACACTGAAGCTTTCTTT
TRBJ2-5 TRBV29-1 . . CSVEGRPQETQYF TGCAGCGTTGAGGGACGGCCCCAAGAGACCCAGTACTTC
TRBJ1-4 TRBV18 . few CASSPQDIGLGEKLFF TGTGCCAGCTCACCACAGGACATCGGACTGGGTGAAAAACTGTTTTTT
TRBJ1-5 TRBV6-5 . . CASSYREGPNQPQHF TGTGCCAGCAGTTACAGGGAAGGCCCCAATCAGCCCCAGCATTTT
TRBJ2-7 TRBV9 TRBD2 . CASSPGTSGGTYEQYF TGTGCCAGCAGCCCAGGGACTAGCGGGGGAACCTACGAGCAGTACTTC
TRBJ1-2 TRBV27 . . CASSQTPGHHGYTF TGTGCCAGCAGTCAAACACCGGGACACCATGGCTACACCTTC
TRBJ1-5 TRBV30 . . CAWSVLGIGNQPQHF TGTGCCTGGAGTGTACTGGGGATTGGCAATCAGCCCCAGCATTTT
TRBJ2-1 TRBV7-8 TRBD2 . CASSFGLAGYNEQFF TGTGCCAGCAGCTTCGGACTAGCGGGGTACAATGAGCAGTTCTTC
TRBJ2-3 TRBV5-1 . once CASSLRAGSTDTQYF TGCGCCAGCAGCTTGAGGGCAGGTAGCACAGATACGCAGTATTTT
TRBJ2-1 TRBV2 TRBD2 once CASRRGSNEQFF TGTGCCAGCAGGCGGGGGAGCAATGAGCAGTTCTTC
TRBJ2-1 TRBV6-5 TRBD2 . CASSLQAGGVNEQFF TGTGCCAGCAGTCTCCAAGCGGGGGGAGTGAATGAGCAGTTCTTC
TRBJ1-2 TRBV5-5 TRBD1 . CASSSPLRGGAEF TGTGCCAGCAGCTCGCCGTTGAGAGGGGGCGCCGAGTTC
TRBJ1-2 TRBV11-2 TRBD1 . CASSPPRGTATGGRGGYTF TGTGCCAGCAGCCCCCCGAGGGGGACGGCGACAGGGGGCCGGGGCGGCTACACCTTC
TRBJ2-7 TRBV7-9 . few CASSLGDLHYEQYF TGTGCCAGCAGCTTAGGGGACCTACACTACGAGCAGTACTTC
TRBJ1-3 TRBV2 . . CASTPDSGRNTIYF TGTGCCAGCACCCCGGACAGTGGGCGCAACACCATATATTTT